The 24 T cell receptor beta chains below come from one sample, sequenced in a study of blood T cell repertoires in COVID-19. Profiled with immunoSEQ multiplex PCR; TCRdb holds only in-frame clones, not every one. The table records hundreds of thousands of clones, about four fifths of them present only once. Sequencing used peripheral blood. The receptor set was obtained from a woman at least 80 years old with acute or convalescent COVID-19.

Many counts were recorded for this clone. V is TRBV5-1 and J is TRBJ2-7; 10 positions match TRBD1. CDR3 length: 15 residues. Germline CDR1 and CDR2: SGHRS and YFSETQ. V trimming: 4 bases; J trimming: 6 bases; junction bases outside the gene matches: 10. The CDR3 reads CASSRAGTGELEQYF. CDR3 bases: TGCGCCAGCAGCCGGGCGGGGACAGGGGAGCTCGAGCAGTACTTC.

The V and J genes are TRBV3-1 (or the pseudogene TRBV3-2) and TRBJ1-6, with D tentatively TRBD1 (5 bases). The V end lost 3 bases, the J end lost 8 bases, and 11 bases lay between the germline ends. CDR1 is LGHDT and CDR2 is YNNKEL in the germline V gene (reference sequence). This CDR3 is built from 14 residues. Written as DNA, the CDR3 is TGTGCCAGCAGCCATCAGGGTGCCGATTCACCCCTCCACTTT. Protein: CASSHQGADSPLHF.

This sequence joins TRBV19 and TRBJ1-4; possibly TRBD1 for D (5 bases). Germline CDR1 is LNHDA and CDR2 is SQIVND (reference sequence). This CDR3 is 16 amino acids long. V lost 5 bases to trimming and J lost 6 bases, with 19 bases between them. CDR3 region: CASSPAGGVLHEKLFF. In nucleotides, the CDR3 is TGTGCCAGTAGTCCGGCGGGGGGGGTACTGCATGAAAAACTGTTTTTT. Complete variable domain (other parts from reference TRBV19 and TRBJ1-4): DGGITQSPKYLFRKEGQNVTLSCEQNLNHDAMYWYRQDPGQGLRLIYYSQIVNDFQKGDIAEGYSVSREKKESFPLTVTSAQKNPTAFYLCASSPAGGVLHEKLFFGSGTQLSVL.

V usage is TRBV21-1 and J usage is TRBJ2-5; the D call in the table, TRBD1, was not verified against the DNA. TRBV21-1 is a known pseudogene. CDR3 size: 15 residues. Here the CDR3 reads CASSPRTGYSETQYF. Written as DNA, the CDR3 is TGTGCCAGCAGCCCTCGGACAGGGTACTCAGAGACCCAGTACTTC.

The CDR3 protein is CASRGRLYEQYF. The DNA of the CDR3 is TGTGCCAGCCGGGGTAGACTATACGAGCAGTACTTC. The chain links TRBV28 to TRBJ2-7, with a possible D match to TRBD2 (5 bases). Deletions cut 8 bases from V and 4 bases from J, with 12 bases between. The V gene's germline CDR1 is MDHEN and CDR2 SYDVKM. This CDR3 is 12 amino acids long.

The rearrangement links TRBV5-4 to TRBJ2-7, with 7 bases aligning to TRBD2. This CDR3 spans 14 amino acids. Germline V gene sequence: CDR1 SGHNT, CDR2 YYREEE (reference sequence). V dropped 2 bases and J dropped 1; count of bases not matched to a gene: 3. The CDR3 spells CASSFGGRSYEQYF. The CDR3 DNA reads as TGTGCCAGCAGCTTCGGGGGGAGGTCCTACGAGCAGTACTTC.

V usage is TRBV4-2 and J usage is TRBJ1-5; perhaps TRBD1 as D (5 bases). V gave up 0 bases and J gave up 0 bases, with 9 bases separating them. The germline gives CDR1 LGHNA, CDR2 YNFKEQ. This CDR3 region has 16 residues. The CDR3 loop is CASSQDRVYSNQPQHF. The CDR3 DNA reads TGTGCCAGCAGCCAAGACAGGGTTTATAGCAATCAGCCCCAGCATTTT.

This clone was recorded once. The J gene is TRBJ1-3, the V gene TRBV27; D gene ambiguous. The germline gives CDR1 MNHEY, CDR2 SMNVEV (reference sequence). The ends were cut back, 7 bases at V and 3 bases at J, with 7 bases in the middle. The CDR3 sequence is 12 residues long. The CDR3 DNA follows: TGTGCCAGCACCTCAGATGGAAACACCATATATTTT. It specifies CASTSDGNTIYF.

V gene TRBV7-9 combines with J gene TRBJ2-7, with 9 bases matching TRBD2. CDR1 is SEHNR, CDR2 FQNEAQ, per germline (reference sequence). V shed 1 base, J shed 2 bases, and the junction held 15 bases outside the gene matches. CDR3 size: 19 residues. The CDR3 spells CASSLVWSGGRATTYEQYF. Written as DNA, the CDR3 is TGTGCCAGCAGCTTAGTGTGGTCGGGCGGGAGGGCCACCACCTACGAGCAGTACTTC.

This CDR3 is CASSITGTGATGELFF. The CDR3 nucleotides are TGTGCCAGCAGCATTACCGGGACAGGGGCAACCGGGGAGCTGTTTTTT. The genes are TRBV11-3 and TRBJ2-2; TRBD1 aligns across 10 bases. V lost 5 bases to trimming and J lost 5 bases; unmatched junction nucleotides: 8. The CDR3 length is 16 residues. The germline CDR1 and CDR2 sequences are SGHNT and YENEEA.

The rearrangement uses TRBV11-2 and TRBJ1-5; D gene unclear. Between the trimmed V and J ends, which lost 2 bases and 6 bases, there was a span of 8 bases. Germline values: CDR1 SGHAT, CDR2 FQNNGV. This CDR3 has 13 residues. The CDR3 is CASSLQQTQPQHF. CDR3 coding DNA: TGTGCCAGCAGCTTACAACAGACTCAGCCCCAGCATTTT.

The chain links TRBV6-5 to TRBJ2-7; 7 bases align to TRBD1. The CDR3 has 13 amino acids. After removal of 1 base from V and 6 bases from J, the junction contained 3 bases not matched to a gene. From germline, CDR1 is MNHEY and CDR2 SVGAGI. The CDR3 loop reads CASSYFYRGEQYF. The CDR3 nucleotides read TGTGCCAGCAGTTACTTCTACAGGGGCGAGCAGTACTTC.

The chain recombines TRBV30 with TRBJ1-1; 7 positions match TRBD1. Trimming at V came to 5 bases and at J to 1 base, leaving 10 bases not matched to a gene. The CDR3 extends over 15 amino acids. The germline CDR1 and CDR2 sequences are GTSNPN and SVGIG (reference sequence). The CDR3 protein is CAWDGGGAGNTEAFF. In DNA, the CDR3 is TGTGCCTGGGATGGAGGGGGCGCGGGGAACACTGAAGCTTTCTTT.

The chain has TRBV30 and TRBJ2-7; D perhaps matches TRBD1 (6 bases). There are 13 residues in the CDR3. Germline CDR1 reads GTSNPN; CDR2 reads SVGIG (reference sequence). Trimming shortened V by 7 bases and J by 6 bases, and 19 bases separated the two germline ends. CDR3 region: CALHRDTGIEQYF. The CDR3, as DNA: TGTGCCTTACATCGGGACACGGGGATCGAGCAGTACTTC.

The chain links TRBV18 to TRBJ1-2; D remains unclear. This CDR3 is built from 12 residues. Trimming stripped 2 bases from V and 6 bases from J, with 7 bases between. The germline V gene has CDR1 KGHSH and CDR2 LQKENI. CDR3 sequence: CASSPSRDGYTF. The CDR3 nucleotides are TGTGCCAGCTCACCATCCCGGGATGGCTACACCTTC.

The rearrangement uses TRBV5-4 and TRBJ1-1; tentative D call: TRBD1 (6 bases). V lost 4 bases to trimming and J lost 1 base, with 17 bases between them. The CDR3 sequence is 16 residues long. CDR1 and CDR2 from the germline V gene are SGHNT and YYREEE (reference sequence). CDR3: CASSPYLTGQNTEAFF. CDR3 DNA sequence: TGTGCCAGCAGCCCGTACTTGACAGGACAGAACACTGAAGCTTTCTTT.

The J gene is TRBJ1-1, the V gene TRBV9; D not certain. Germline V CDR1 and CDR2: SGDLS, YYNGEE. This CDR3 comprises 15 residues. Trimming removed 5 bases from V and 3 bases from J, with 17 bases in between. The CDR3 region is CASSITSGFHTEAFF. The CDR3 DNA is TGTGCCAGCAGTATCACATCGGGGTTTCACACTGAAGCTTTCTTT.

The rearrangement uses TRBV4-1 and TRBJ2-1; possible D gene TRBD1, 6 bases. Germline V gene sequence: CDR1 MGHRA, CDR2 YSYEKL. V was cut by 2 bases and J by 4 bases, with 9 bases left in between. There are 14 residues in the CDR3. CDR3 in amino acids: CASSQLTGYNEQFF. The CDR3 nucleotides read TGCGCCAGCAGCCAACTAACAGGGTACAATGAGCAGTTCTTC.

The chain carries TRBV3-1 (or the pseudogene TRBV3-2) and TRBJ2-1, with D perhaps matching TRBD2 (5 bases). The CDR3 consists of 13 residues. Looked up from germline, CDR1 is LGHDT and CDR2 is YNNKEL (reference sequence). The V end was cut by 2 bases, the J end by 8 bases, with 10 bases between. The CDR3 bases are TGTGCCAGCAGCCAACACGGGAAGGATGAGCAGTTCTTC. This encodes CASSQHGKDEQFF.

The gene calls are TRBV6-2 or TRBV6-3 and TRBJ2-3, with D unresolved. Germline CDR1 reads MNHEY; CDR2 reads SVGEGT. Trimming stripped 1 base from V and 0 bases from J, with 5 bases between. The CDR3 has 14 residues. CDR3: CASSYYESTDTQYF. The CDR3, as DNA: TGTGCCAGCAGTTACTACGAGAGCACAGATACGCAGTATTTT.

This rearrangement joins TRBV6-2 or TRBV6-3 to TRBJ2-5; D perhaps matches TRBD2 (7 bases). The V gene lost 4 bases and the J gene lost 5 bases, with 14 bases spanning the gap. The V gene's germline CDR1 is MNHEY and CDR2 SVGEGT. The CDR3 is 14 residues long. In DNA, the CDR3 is TGTGCCAGCAGTTTGGGGGGGGCGGTTGAGACCCAGTACTTC. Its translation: CASSLGGAVETQYF.

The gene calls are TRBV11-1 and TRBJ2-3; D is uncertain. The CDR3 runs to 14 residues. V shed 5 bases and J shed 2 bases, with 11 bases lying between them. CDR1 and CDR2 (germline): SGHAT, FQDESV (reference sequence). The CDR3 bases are TGTGCCAGCAGCCCCCTCGACAACACAGATACGCAGTATTTT. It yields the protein CASSPLDNTDTQYF.

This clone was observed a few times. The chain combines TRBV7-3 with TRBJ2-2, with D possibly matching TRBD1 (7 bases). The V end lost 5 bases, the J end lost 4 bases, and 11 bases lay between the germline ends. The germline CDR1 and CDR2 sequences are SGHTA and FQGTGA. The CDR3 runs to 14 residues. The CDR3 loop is CASSPQGGTGELFF. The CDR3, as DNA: TGTGCCAGCAGCCCCCAGGGGGGCACCGGGGAGCTGTTTTTT.

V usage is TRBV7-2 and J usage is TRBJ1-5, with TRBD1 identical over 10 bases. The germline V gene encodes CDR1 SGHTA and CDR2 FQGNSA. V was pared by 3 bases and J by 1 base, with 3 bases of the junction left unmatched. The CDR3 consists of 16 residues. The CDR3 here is CASSLGTGASNQPQHF. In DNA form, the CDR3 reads TGTGCCAGCAGCTTGGGGACAGGGGCGAGCAATCAGCCCCAGCATTTT.